This T cell receptor (beta chain) was sequenced during a study of response to subunit inactivated influenza vaccine. TCRdb processed the RT-PCR reads anew with MiXCR; each CDR3 protein has one entry. The sample has about 520,000 distinct CDR3 sequences; less than 7.5% are singletons. The study, taken as a whole, reports: The authors suggested that few new T cells are recruited per seasonal influenza vaccination.

The CDR3 spans 18 residues. The J segment lost 5 bases and the V segment lost 3 bases, leaving 19 bases of the junction unmatched. Germline V lookup: CDR1 SGDLS, CDR2 YYNGEE. Points on this clonotype: Its target is not known.

The sample in question was PBMCs from blood, obtained less than 30 months after vaccination. The V call is TRBV9, the J call TRBJ2-5; TRBD1 matches at 7 bases. This clonotype was obtained from a man aged 45-69 years who received an inactivated influenza vaccine. The CDR3 DNA is TGTGCCAGCAGCGCCCCCCCCGGGACAGCCACTCTGTGGGAGACCCAGTACTTC. Translated, it gives CASSAPPGTATLWETQYF.